This TCR beta chain was profiled in a study of blood T cell repertoires in COVID-19. Study context: COVID-19 samples, acute and convalescent, were from the United States, Italy and Spain. Nucleic acid was either cDNA or gDNA, and it came from T cells, B-cell-depleted T cells, or PBMCs.

In the original processing: Nucleated cell counts were estimated from reference gene primer amplification. Assay: immunoSEQ multiplex PCR; the TCRdb copy retains only in-frame clones and omits some. That table gives V, J and clone size, and the DNA gave D and trimming. The table includes about 55,000 clones, about nine tenths detected once. As for this clone: This CDR3 is also generated by other DNA sequences in the sample.

Germline V gene sequence: CDR1 SGHRS, CDR2 YFSETQ. V lost 7 bases, J lost 0 bases, and 12 bases lay in between. The CDR3 runs to 14 residues. The clonotype comes from a man between 65 and 80 years old with acute or convalescent COVID-19. The chain employs TRBV5-1 and TRBJ2-3; D is possibly TRBD2 (7 bases). The sample comprised peripheral blood. In DNA form, the CDR3 reads TGCGCCAGCTTAAGGGGGGGTAGCACAGATACGCAGTATTTT. Translated, it gives CASLRGGSTDTQYF.